Sequencing of this TCR beta chain was carried out in a study of cytomegalovirus exposure and HLA in healthy donors. Study conclusions and caveats: It was in a later analysis that TCR association rates were seen to vary by HLA locus, highest for DRB1 and lowest for HLA-C. Earlier analysis found most TCR beta V segments productive about 87% or about 30% of the time. Only CMV serostatus was available as immune exposure information.

Concerning this clone: The antigen is unknown.

Healthy bone marrow donors made up the donors. V lost 4 bases, J lost 4 bases, and 14 bases lay in between. This CDR3 contains 16 residues. Germline V lookup: CDR1 LGHNA, CDR2 YSLEER. Primers included in the PCR were 60 Vbeta and 13 Jbeta primers. Generated by immunoSEQ multiplex PCR, the TCRdb table keeps only in-frame clones and is missing some. The sample contains 150,000 to 200,000 clones, over 75% of which appear only once. This TCR was sampled from a human donor in good health. The gene calls are TRBV4-3 and TRBJ1-6; D might be TRBD1 (5 bases). The sequencing input was PBMCs. CDR3 DNA: TGCGCCAGCAGCCCACAGGTCGCGGATTATAATTCACCCCTCCACTTT. Translation gives CASSPQVADYNSPLHF.